This TCR beta chain was obtained from a study of identical twins. Study-wide results and limits: Insertions were fewer in abundant cord blood beta clonotypes, whereas memory repertoires showed none of this pattern. A partial confounding effect on zero-insertion analyses could come from invariant MAIT and iNKT cells.

From the 5' RACE reads, TCRdb called clonotypes with MiXCR, one entry per CDR3 protein. This sample has 1.5 million to 2 million distinct CDR3 sequences, with 25% to 35% found just once. Turning to this clonotype: What it binds is not known.

Healthy Caucasians, and only they, were the donors. Losses at the gene ends were 2 bases for V and 2 bases for J; bases not matched to a gene: 7. The CDR3 length is 16 residues. Germline V gene lookup returns CDR1 SGHTA and CDR2 FQGNSA. This receptor was taken from a newborn girl in good health. The chain combines TRBV7-2 with TRBJ2-3; 7 positions agree with TRBD2. The sequenced material came from cord blood. CDR3 loop: CASSLLAAGYTDTQYF. The CDR3 DNA reads TGTGCCAGCAGCTTACTAGCGGCTGGGTACACAGATACGCAGTATTTT.